A single sample is the source of the 9 T cell receptor beta chains below, sequenced in a study of cytomegalovirus exposure and HLA in healthy donors. PCR used 60 Vbeta primers and 13 Jbeta primers. TCRdb keeps only in-frame clones here, not all; method: immunoSEQ multiplex PCR. The sample holds approximately 100,000 clones; approximately 78% are singletons and the top ten take about 1.5%. What was sequenced was PBMCs. These receptors originate from a man aged 35-49 years in good health and CMV-seronegative.

The CDR3, as DNA: TGTGCCAGTAGTACGGGACAGAGCTATGGCTACACCTTC. Protein: CASSTGQSYGYTF. The chain recombines TRBV19 with TRBJ1-2; 7 nucleotides align to TRBD1. Germline lookup yields CDR1 LNHDA and CDR2 SQIVND (reference sequence). V lost 4 bases and J lost 4; bases outside the gene matches: 3. The length of the CDR3 is 13 residues.

The chain is built from TRBV19 and TRBJ1-2, with unresolved D. V gave up 4 bases and J gave up 2 bases, with 11 bases separating them. Germline CDR1 is LNHDA and CDR2 is SQIVND (reference sequence). The CDR3 is 14 amino acids. The CDR3 loop reads CASSTSGINYGYTF. DNA of the CDR3: TGTGCCAGTAGTACCTCTGGCATAAACTATGGCTACACCTTC.

Only a few counts were recorded for this clone. V is TRBV5-6 and J is TRBJ2-5; the match to TRBD2 covers 12 bases. The ends lost 1 base at V and 5 bases at J; junction bases unmatched: 9. CDR3 size: 17 residues. CDR1 SGHDT and CDR2 YYEEEE come from the germline V gene. The CDR3 nucleotides read TGTGCCAGCAGCTTGCCAGGACTAGCGGGGTTTCACGAGACCCAGTACTTC. Its translation is CASSLPGLAGFHETQYF.

This clone was seen a few times. The chain is built from TRBV27 and TRBJ1-4; 7 bases fit TRBD1. This CDR3 is 16 amino acids long. V lost 4 bases, J lost 4 bases, and 9 bases stayed unmatched. Germline CDR1 is MNHEY and CDR2 is SMNVEV (reference sequence). The CDR3 spells CASSSPTGRGNEKLFF. As DNA, the CDR3 is TGTGCCAGCAGTTCGCCGACAGGGCGGGGTAATGAAAAACTGTTTTTT.

This clone was counted only a few times. The chain employs TRBV10-3 and TRBJ1-5; the D gene is possibly TRBD1 (5 bases). This CDR3 has 14 amino acids. The germline V gene encodes CDR1 ENHRY and CDR2 SYGVKD. Trimming removed 3 bases from V and 4 bases from J, with 10 bases in between. The CDR3: CAISDPRVNQPQHF. CDR3 DNA: TGTGCCATCAGTGACCCCAGGGTGAATCAGCCCCAGCATTTT.

This chain connects TRBV29-1 to TRBJ2-1; 9 bases are a match to TRBD2. This CDR3 is 15 amino acids long. V trimming: 5 bases; J trimming: 7 bases; junction bases outside the gene matches: 12. Germline lookup yields CDR1 SQVTM and CDR2 ANQGSEA. CDR3 nucleotides: TGCAGCGTTCCCCCTGGCGGGGGGGCCGGTAATGAGCAGTTCTTC. It is translated as CSVPPGGGAGNEQFF.

The chain uses TRBV6-6 and TRBJ1-2; 7 nucleotides align to TRBD1. The CDR3 loop spans 13 amino acids. Germline CDR1 reads MNHNY; CDR2 reads SVGAGI (reference sequence). J lost 2 bases, V lost 7 bases, and 4 bases had no gene match. CDR3 amino acids: CASTPGGNYGYTF. The CDR3 DNA is TGTGCCAGCACGCCAGGGGGGAACTATGGCTACACCTTC.

The chain combines TRBV4-3 with TRBJ2-7, with 11 bases matching TRBD1. The CDR3 runs 16 residues. Looked up from germline, CDR1 is LGHNA and CDR2 is YSLEER. V trimming: 2 bases; J trimming: 6 bases; junction bases outside the gene matches: 9. CDR3 coding DNA: TGCGCCAGCAGCCAATCCTCGGGACAGGGGGAAAGCGAGCAGTACTTC. Protein sequence: CASSQSSGQGESEQYF.

The V call is TRBV19, the J call TRBJ1-1, with no clear D. The germline V gene has CDR1 LNHDA and CDR2 SQIVND (reference sequence). The V end lost 4 bases, the J end lost 1 base, and 19 bases lay between the germline ends. The length of the CDR3 is 17 residues. The CDR3 sequence: CASSKAPGGRGNTEAFF. The CDR3 nucleotides are TGTGCCAGTAGTAAAGCCCCGGGAGGGAGAGGGAACACTGAAGCTTTCTTT. Filled out from reference TRBV19 and TRBJ1-1, the complete variable domain reads DGGITQSPKYLFRKEGQNVTLSCEQNLNHDAMYWYRQDPGQGLRLIYYSQIVNDFQKGDIAEGYSVSREKKESFPLTVTSAQKNPTAFYLCASSKAPGGRGNTEAFFGQGTRLTVV.